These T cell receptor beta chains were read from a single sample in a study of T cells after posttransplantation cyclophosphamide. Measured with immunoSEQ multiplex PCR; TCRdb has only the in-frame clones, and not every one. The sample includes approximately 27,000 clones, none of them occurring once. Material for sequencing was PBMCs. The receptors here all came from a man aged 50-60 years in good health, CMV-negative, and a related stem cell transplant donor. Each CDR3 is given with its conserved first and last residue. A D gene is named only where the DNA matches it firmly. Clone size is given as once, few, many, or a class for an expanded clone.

TGTGCCAGCAGTGATCCCCGGAGGGGAGGTGAGACCCAGTACTTC	CASSDPRRGGETQYF	TRBV25-1	TRBJ2-5	many	NA
TGCGCCAGCAGCTTGTATACTAGCACAGATACGCAGTATTTT	CASSLYTSTDTQYF	TRBV5-1	TRBJ2-3	many	NA
TGTGCCAGCAGCTCGGGACAGGGTGGTGAAAAACTGTTTTTT	CASSSGQGGEKLFF	TRBV28	TRBJ1-4	many	TRBD1
TGCGCCAGCAGCCCTACCATCCAAGAGACCCAGTACTTC	CASSPTIQETQYF	TRBV5-1	TRBJ2-5	many	NA
TGTGCCAGCAGCAGGGACAGGGATAGCGGGAGGGGCTCCTACAATGAGCAGTTCTTC	CASSRDRDSGRGSYNEQFF	TRBV9	TRBJ2-1	many	TRBD2
TGCGCCAGCAGCCAAGATAGGTCGGGGAGGGCGTTATCCTACGAGCAGTACTTC	CASSQDRSGRALSYEQYF	TRBV4-1	TRBJ2-7	many	TRBD2
TGTGCCAGCAGTGCCGGGAGGAACACTGAAGCTTTCTTT	CASSAGRNTEAFF	TRBV6-4	TRBJ1-1	many	NA
TGTGCCAGCAGGGCCTCGGCCGCTACGGGCGAGCAGTACTTC	CASRASAATGEQYF	TRBV7-3	TRBJ2-7	many	NA
TGTGCCAGCAGCCACGGGGGGACACTTACCTACGAGCAGTACTTC	CASSHGGTLTYEQYF	TRBV5-6	TRBJ2-7	many	NA
TGTGCCAGCAGCTCGAATGACAGGGTCCCGATCCGTTCCTCTGGAAACACCATATATTTT	CASSSNDRVPIRSSGNTIYF	TRBV7-3	TRBJ1-3	many	TRBD1
TGTGCCAGCAGCGAACTAGCGCGCACCGGGGAGCTGTTTTTT	CASSELARTGELFF	TRBV11-1	TRBJ2-2	many	TRBD2
TGCAGCGCCGACAGGGGGAACACTGAAGCTTTCTTT	CSADRGNTEAFF	TRBV29-1	TRBJ1-1	many	TRBD1
TGTGCCAGCAGGGAACAGGGGGCACCTAATGAAAAACTGTTTTTT	CASREQGAPNEKLFF	TRBV6-6	TRBJ1-4	many	TRBD1
TGTGCCAGCAGTTACTCAACAGGGGTGATCTACAATGAGCAGTTCTTC	CASSYSTGVIYNEQFF	TRBV6-5	TRBJ2-1	many	TRBD1
TGTGCCAGCAGCTTAAGTCAGGGTAATGAGCAGTTCTTC	CASSLSQGNEQFF	TRBV7-3	TRBJ2-1	many	NA
TGTGCCAGCAGGGCTGCTCCGGGACAGGGTTACAATGAGCAGTTCTTC	CASRAAPGQGYNEQFF	TRBV28	TRBJ2-1	many	TRBD1
TGTGCCAGTAACATCGGGGACAGATATCAGCCCCAGCATTTT	CASNIGDRYQPQHF	TRBV19	TRBJ1-5	many	TRBD1
TGCAGCGCTCACCAGGGGGGTGGGGCCAACGTCCTGACTTTC	CSAHQGGGANVLTF	TRBV29-1	TRBJ2-6	many	NA
TGCGCCAGCAGCTCTGGGATAGCGAATAATTACAATGAGCAGTTCTTC	CASSSGIANNYNEQFF	TRBV10-1	TRBJ2-1	many	NA
TGTGCCAGCAGCTCCAGCCCTTGGATAGGCGGAGGCACAGATACGCAGTATTTT	CASSSSPWIGGGTDTQYF	TRBV7-3	TRBJ2-3	many	NA
TGTGCCAGCAGCGGTAGCGGGCCTACCTACGAGCAGTACTTC	CASSGSGPTYEQYF	TRBV7-6	TRBJ2-7	many	TRBD2
TGTGCCAGCTCAACGACAGGGGGCTCTGGAAACACCATATATTTT	CASSTTGGSGNTIYF	TRBV18	TRBJ1-3	many	TRBD1
TGTGCCAGCCGCCCGGGGGGCCCGCTGGGGGGCTACACCTTC	CASRPGGPLGGYTF	TRBV27	TRBJ1-2	many	NA
TGTGCCAGCAGTTCCGGGACAGGGGACACCGGGGAGCTGTTTTTT	CASSSGTGDTGELFF	TRBV6-1	TRBJ2-2	few	TRBD1
TGTGCCAGCTTCGGGGGCACCGGGGAGCTGTTTTTT	CASFGGTGELFF	TRBV18	TRBJ2-2	many	NA
TGCGCCAGCAGCCGCCCGTTCCCAGACATTCAGTACTTC	CASSRPFPDIQYF	TRBV4-1	TRBJ2-4	many	NA
TGTGCCAGCAGTCTCCAAGAGACCCAGTACTTC	CASSLQETQYF	TRBV4-2	TRBJ2-5	many	NA
TGTGCCAGCAGCAGACCCGGGACTGGGACCTCCTACGAGCAGTACTTC	CASSRPGTGTSYEQYF	TRBV21-1	TRBJ2-7	many	NA
TGTGCCAGCAGCTTAGCGAGGAACACTGAAGCTTTCTTT	CASSLARNTEAFF	TRBV11-2	TRBJ1-1	many	NA
TGCGCCAGCAGCCCAACCGGGACAGGGGGTCAGCCCCAGCATTTT	CASSPTGTGGQPQHF	TRBV5-1	TRBJ1-5	many	TRBD1
TGCAGCGTTGACGGCCAGGGAAGCTACACCTTC	CSVDGQGSYTF	TRBV29-1	TRBJ1-2	many	NA
TGTGCCAGCAGTTACATCAGGGCCCGGTCCACAGATACGCAGTATTTT	CASSYIRARSTDTQYF	TRBV6-6	TRBJ2-3	many	NA
TGTGCCAGCAGTCCTGTCGAAGAGACCCAGTACTTC	CASSPVEETQYF	TRBV2	TRBJ2-5	many	NA
TGTGCCATCAGTCCCACCGGGACACCAAGCAATCAGCCCCAGCATTTT	CAISPTGTPSNQPQHF	TRBV10-3	TRBJ1-5	many	NA
TGCGCCAGCAGCTTGGATCAACTCTACGAGCAGTACTTC	CASSLDQLYEQYF	TRBV5-1	TRBJ2-7	many	NA
TGTGCCAGCAGACTCAGCGGGGGATCCTACGAGCAGTACTTC	CASRLSGGSYEQYF	TRBV27	TRBJ2-7	few	TRBD2
TGTGCCAGCCGGGACATAGGGGCCGGGGAGCTGTTTTTT	CASRDIGAGELFF	TRBV2	TRBJ2-2	many	NA
TGTGCCAGCTCACCACCGTGGTCCGGGGGTGACACTGAAGCTTTCTTT	CASSPPWSGGDTEAFF	TRBV18	TRBJ1-1	many	NA
TGTGCCAGCAGCTTGGCAACAGGGGATGGCTACACCTTC	CASSLATGDGYTF	TRBV7-9	TRBJ1-2	many	TRBD1
TGTGCCAGCAAAATGACAGGGGGCTCCTACGAGCAGTACTTC	CASKMTGGSYEQYF	TRBV7-9	TRBJ2-7	many	TRBD1
TGTGCCAGCAGTGTTCAGGGGGGAAACATTCAGTACTTC	CASSVQGGNIQYF	TRBV2	TRBJ2-4	many	NA
TGTGCCAGCAGATCAACCGGGGGCAATGAGCAGTTCTTC	CASRSTGGNEQFF	TRBV11-2	TRBJ2-1	many	NA
TGTGCCAGCAGTGGGACTAGCTACAACACCGGGGAGCTGTTTTTT	CASSGTSYNTGELFF	TRBV9	TRBJ2-2	many	TRBD2
TGTGCCAGCAGTCCCGGGACAACATACGAGCAGTACTTC	CASSPGTTYEQYF	TRBV28	TRBJ2-7	many	NA
TGTGCCAGCAGTTTATACGGGGAACACACAGATACGCAGTATTTT	CASSLYGEHTDTQYF	TRBV27	TRBJ2-3	many	NA
TGTGCCAGCAGTCCCCAGCGGACTAGCGGGAGCTACGAGCAGTACTTC	CASSPQRTSGSYEQYF	TRBV2	TRBJ2-7	many	TRBD2
TGTGCCAGCAGCTTACGCGGGACAGGGGGTGATACGCAGTATTTT	CASSLRGTGGDTQYF	TRBV7-9	TRBJ2-3	many	TRBD1
TGTGCCAGCAGCCCTTATTTTACAGGGGGTAGTTACGGCTACACCTTC	CASSPYFTGGSYGYTF	TRBV4-2	TRBJ1-2	many	TRBD1
TGTGCCAGCAGCTCCCCTCTCAGGGGCTACGAGCAGTACTTC	CASSSPLRGYEQYF	TRBV7-9	TRBJ2-7	many	NA
TGTGCCAGCAGCAAGGACAGGGCCGGGCCTGGCTACACCTTC	CASSKDRAGPGYTF	TRBV7-9	TRBJ1-2	many	TRBD1
TGTGCCAGCAGTTTAACAGGGGCCTCCTACGAGCAGTACTTC	CASSLTGASYEQYF	TRBV27	TRBJ2-7	many	TRBD1
TGTGCCAGCAGCTTAAGACTGAACTACGAGCAGTACTTC	CASSLRLNYEQYF	TRBV11-2	TRBJ2-7	many	NA
TGTGCCAGCAGACCCGGGACAGCCGGCACGGATACGCAGTATTTT	CASRPGTAGTDTQYF	TRBV6-5	TRBJ2-3	many	TRBD1